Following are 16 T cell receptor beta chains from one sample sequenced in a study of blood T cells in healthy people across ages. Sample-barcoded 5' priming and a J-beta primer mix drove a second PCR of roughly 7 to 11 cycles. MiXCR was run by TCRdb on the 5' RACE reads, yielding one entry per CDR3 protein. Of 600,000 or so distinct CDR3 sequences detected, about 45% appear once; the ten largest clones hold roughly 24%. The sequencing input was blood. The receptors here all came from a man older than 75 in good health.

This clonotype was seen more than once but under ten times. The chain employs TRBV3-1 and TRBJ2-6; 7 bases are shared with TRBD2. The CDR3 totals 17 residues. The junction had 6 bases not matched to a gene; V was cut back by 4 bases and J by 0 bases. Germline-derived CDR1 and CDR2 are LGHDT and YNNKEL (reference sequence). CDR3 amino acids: CASSRSGPFSGANVLTF. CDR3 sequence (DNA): TGTGCCAGCAGCCGTAGCGGGCCATTCTCTGGGGCCAACGTCCTGACTTTC.

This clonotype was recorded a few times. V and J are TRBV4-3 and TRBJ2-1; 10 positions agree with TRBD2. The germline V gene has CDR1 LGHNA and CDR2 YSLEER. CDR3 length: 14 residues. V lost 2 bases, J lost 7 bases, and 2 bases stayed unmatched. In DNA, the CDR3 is TGCGCCAGCAGCCAACAGCGGGGGGGTAATGAGCAGTTCTTC. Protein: CASSQQRGGNEQFF.

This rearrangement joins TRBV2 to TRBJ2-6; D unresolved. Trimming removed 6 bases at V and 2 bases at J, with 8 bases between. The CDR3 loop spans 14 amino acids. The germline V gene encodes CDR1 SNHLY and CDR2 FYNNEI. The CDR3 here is CASRPVAGANVLTF. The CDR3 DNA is TGTGCCAGCAGGCCCGTGGCTGGGGCCAACGTCCTGACTTTC.

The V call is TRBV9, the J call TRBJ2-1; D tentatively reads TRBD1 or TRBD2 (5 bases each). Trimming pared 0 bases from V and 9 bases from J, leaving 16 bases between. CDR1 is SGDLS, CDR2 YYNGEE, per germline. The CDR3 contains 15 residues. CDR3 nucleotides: TGTGCCAGCAGCGTAGCAGGGAGTGATTTCGGTGAGCAGTTCTTC. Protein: CASSVAGSDFGEQFF.

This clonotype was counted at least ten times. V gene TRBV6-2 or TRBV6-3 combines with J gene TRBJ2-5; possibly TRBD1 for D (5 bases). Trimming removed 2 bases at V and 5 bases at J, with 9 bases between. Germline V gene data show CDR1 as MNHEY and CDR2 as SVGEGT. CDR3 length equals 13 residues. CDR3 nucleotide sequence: TGTGCCAGCAGTTACAGGGGTGGGGAGACCCAGTACTTC. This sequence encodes CASSYRGGETQYF.

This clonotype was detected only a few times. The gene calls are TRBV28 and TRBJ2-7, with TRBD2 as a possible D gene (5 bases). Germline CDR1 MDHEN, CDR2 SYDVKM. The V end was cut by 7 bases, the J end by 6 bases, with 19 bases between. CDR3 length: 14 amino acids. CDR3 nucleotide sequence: TGTGCCAGCATGGAGGCCCCAACCCCTTCCGAGCAGTACTTC. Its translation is CASMEAPTPSEQYF.

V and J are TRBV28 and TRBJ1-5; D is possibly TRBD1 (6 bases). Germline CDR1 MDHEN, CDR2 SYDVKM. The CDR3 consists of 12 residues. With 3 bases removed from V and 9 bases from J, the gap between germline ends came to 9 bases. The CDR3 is CASSFTGRPQHF. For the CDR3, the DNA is TGTGCCAGCAGTTTTACAGGGCGGCCCCAGCATTTT. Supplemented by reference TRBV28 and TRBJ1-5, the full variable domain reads DVKVTQSSRYLVKRTGEKVFLECVQDMDHENMFWYRQDPGLGLRLIYFSYDVKMKEKGDIPEGYSVSREKKERFSLILESASTNQTSMYLCASSFTGRPQHFGDGTRLSIL.

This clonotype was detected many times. The CDR3 coding sequence is TGTGCCAGCAGGGCCGGGACAGTAATTCTTCGGGATACGCAGTATTTT. This gives the protein CASRAGTVILRDTQYF. V gene TRBV6-6 combines with J gene TRBJ2-3; 7 nucleotides align to TRBD1. The germline V gene encodes CDR1 MNHNY and CDR2 SVGAGI (reference sequence). The CDR3 totals 16 residues. V gave up 6 bases and J gave up 6 bases; unmatched junction bases: 15.

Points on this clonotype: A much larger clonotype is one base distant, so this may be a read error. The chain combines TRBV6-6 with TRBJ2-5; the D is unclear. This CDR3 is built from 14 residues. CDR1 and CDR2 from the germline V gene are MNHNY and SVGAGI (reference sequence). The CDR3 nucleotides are TGTGCCAGCAGCCCCCAGGAGTACCAAGAGATCCAGTACTTC. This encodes CASSPQEYQEIQYF.

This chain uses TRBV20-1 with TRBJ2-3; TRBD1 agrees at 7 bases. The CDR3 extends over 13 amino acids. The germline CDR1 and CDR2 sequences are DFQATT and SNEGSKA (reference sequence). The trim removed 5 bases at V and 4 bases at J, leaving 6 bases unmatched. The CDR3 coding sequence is TGCAGTGCTTACAGGGGCCGCTCAGATACGCAGTATTTT. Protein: CSAYRGRSDTQYF.

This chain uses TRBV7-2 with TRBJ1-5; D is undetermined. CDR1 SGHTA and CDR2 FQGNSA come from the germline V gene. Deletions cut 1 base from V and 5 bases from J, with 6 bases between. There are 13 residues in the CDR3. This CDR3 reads CASSLDTHQPQHF. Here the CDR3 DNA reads TGTGCCAGCAGCTTAGACACTCATCAGCCCCAGCATTTT.

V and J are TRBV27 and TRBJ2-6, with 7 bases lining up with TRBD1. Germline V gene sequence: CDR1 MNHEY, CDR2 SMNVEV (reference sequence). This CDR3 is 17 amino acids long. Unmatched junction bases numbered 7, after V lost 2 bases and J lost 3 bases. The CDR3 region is CASSLKGGAFGANVLTF. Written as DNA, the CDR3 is TGTGCCAGCAGTTTAAAAGGGGGCGCCTTTGGGGCCAACGTCCTGACTTTC.

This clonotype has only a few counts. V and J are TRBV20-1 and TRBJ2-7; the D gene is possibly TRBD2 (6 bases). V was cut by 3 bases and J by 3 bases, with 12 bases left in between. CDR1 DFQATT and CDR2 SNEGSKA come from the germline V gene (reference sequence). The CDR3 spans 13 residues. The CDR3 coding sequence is TGCAGTGCTAGGACAGCGCGGGACTACGAGCAGTACTTC. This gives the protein CSARTARDYEQYF.

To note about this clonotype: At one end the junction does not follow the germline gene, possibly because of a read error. The CDR3 DNA sequence: TGTGCCAGCAGCTTAGAATCCGGTGGGGTGAACACTGAAACTTTCTTT. Amino acids: CASSLESGGVNTETFF. V usage is TRBV7-2 and J usage is TRBJ1-1, with unresolved D. There are 16 residues in the CDR3. Germline CDR1 and CDR2: SGHTA and FQGNSA.

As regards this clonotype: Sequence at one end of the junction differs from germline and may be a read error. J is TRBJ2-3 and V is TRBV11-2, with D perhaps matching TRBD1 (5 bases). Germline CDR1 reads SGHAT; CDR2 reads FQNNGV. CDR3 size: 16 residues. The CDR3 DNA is TGTGCCAGCGGCCGAAGGGGCGACCAGATTGGGGATACACAGTATTTT. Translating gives CASGRRGDQIGDTQYF.

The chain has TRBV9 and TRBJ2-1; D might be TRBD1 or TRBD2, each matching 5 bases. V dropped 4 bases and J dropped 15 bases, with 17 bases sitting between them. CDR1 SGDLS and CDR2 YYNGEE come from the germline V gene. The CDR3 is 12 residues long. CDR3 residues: CASSFGPSGLFF. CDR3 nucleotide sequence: TGTGCCAGCAGCTTCGGGCCTTCGGGGCTGTTCTTC.